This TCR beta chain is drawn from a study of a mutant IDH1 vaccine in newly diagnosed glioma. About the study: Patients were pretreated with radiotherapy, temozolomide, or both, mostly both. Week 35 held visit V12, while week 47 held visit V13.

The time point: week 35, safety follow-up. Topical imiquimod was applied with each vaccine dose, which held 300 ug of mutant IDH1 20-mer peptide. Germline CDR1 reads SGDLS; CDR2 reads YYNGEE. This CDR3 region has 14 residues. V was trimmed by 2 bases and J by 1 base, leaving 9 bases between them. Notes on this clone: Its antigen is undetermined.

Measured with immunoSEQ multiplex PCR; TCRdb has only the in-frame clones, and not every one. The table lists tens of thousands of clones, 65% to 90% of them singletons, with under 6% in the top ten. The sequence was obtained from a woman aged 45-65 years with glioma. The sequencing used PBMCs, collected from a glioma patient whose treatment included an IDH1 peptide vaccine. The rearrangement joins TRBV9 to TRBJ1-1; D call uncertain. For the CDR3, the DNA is TGTGCCAGCAGCGTTAACTTGCGGAACACTGAAGCTTTCTTT. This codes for CASSVNLRNTEAFF.